These T cell receptor beta chains were read from a single sample in a study of blood T cell repertoires in COVID-19. This table comes from immunoSEQ multiplex PCR, and its TCRdb copy is limited to in-frame clones, with some not included. The data contain about 16,000 clones, 75% of them singletons. Sample: peripheral blood. The source is a man aged 55 to 70 with acute or convalescent COVID-19. Each CDR3 is given with its conserved first and last residue. The order of the fields is D gene, J gene, clone size, V gene, CDR3 protein, CDR3 DNA. D genes are given only for firm matches. Where a row states a size, it is once, few, many or the class of an expanded clone; other rows omit it.

TRBD1 | TRBJ1-5 | NA | TRBV7-9 | CASSRDREVSLPQHF | TGTGCCAGCAGCCGTGACAGGGAAGTCTCCTTGCCCCAGCATTTT
TRBD1 | TRBJ2-5 | NA | TRBV14 | CASSHRDRGRETQYF | TGTGCCAGCAGCCACCGGGACAGGGGGAGAGAGACCCAGTACTTC
NA | TRBJ2-2 | NA | TRBV11-3 | CVSSLGAGELFF | TGTGTCAGCAGCTTAGGCGCCGGGGAGCTGTTTTTT
NA | TRBJ1-2 | NA | TRBV6-2/TRBV6-3 | CASSRLNTYSYTF | TGTGCCAGCAGCCGATTAAACACATACAGCTACACCTTC
NA | TRBJ2-7 | NA | TRBV18 | CASSPSPGSYEQYF | TGTGCCAGCTCGCCATCCCCCGGTTCCTACGAGCAGTACTTC
NA | TRBJ1-1 | few | TRBV5-4 | CASSVDIKNTEAFF | TGTGCCAGCAGCGTGGACATTAAGAACACTGAAGCTTTCTTT
NA | TRBJ1-1 | NA | TRBV30 | CAWSELREFNTEAFF | TGTGCCTGGAGCGAACTCAGGGAATTCAACACTGAAGCTTTCTTT
TRBD1 | TRBJ2-1 | NA | TRBV5-6 | CASSSGTAFYNEQFF | TGTGCCAGCAGCTCCGGGACAGCCTTCTACAATGAGCAGTTCTTC
TRBD2 | TRBJ2-1 | NA | TRBV6-5 | CASSPTSGSYNEQFF | TGTGCCAGCAGTCCGACTAGCGGGAGCTACAATGAGCAGTTCTTC
TRBD2 | TRBJ2-1 | NA | TRBV11-2 | CASSYLADPYNEQFF | TGTGCCAGCAGCTATCTAGCGGATCCTTACAATGAGCAGTTCTTC
NA | TRBJ1-2 | NA | TRBV19 | CATETGSNYGYTF | TGTGCCACAGAGACAGGCTCCAACTATGGCTACACCTTC
NA | TRBJ1-1 | NA | TRBV6-2/TRBV6-3 | CASSWGVRSTEAFF | TGTGCCAGCAGCTGGGGAGTTCGGAGCACTGAAGCTTTCTTT
NA | TRBJ1-5 | few | TRBV6-2/TRBV6-3 | CASSTTGSGNQPQHF | TGTGCCAGCAGTACCACAGGGTCGGGCAATCAGCCCCAGCATTTT
TRBD1 | TRBJ1-5 | once | TRBV7-2 | CASSLGQGNQPQHF | TGTGCCAGCAGCTTGGGACAGGGCAATCAGCCCCAGCATTTT
NA | TRBJ1-2 | NA | TRBV11-2 | CASSRGILDGYTF | TGTGCCAGCAGCCGAGGGATTTTGGATGGCTACACCTTC
NA | TRBJ2-1 | NA | TRBV18 | CASSPSGSGVHEQFF | TGTGCCAGCTCACCGAGCGGGTCCGGGGTCCATGAGCAGTTCTTC
NA | TRBJ2-5 | NA | TRBV28 | CASSFRGRTQYF | TGTGCCAGCAGTTTCAGGGGCAGGACCCAGTACTTC
TRBD1 | TRBJ2-2 | NA | TRBV11-3 | CASSFGTGNTGELFF | TGTGCCAGCAGCTTCGGGACAGGGAATACCGGGGAGCTGTTTTTT
NA | TRBJ1-2 | medium-sized | TRBV21-1 | CATSNQAKSGYTF | TGTGCCACGAGCAATCAGGCGAAGAGTGGCTACACCTTC
TRBD2 | TRBJ2-1 | NA | TRBV5-4 | CASSLARASGNNEQFF | TGTGCCAGCAGCTTGGCCAGGGCTAGCGGGAACAATGAGCAGTTCTTC
NA | TRBJ1-4 | NA | TRBV18 | CASSLGTLTNEKLFF | TGTGCCAGCTCACTAGGGACTCTTACTAATGAAAAACTGTTTTTT
TRBD2 | TRBJ2-7 | NA | TRBV7-2 | CASSLQAGGGGEQYF | TGTGCCAGCAGCTTACAAGCGGGGGGTGGAGGGGAGCAGTACTTC
TRBD1 | TRBJ2-3 | NA | TRBV29-1 | CSVEVGTASTDTQYF | TGCAGCGTTGAAGTCGGGACAGCTAGCACAGATACGCAGTATTTT
NA | TRBJ1-5 | large | TRBV5-4 | CASGQLNQPQHF | TGTGCCAGCGGACAGCTCAATCAGCCCCAGCATTTT
NA | TRBJ1-2 | once | TRBV5-6 | CASSNGGPLNYGYTF | TGTGCCAGCAGCAATGGTGGGCCTCTAAACTATGGCTACACCTTC
TRBD2 | TRBJ2-5 | NA | TRBV5-1 | CASSSGPSGSRQETQYF | TGCGCCAGCAGCTCCGGCCCTAGCGGGAGCCGCCAAGAGACCCAGTACTTC